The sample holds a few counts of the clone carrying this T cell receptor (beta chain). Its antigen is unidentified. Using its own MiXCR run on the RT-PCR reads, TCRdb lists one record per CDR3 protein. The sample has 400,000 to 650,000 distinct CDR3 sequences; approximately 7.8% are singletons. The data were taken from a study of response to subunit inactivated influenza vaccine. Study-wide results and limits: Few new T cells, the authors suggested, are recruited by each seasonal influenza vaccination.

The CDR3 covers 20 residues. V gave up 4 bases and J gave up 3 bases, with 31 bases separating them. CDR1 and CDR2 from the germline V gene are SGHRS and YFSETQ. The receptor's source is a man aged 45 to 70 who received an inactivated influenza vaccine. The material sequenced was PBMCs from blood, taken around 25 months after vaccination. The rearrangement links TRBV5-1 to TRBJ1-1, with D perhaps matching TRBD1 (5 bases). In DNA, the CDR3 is TGCGCCAGCAGCCCCCGGGACTACCACCTGACCCGACCTACCCACACTGAAGCTTTCTTT. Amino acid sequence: CASSPRDYHLTRPTHTEAFF. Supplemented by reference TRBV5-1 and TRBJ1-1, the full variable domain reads KAGVTQTPRYLIKTRGQQVTLSCSPISGHRSVSWYQQTPGQGLQFLFEYFSETQRNKGNFPGRFSGRQFSNSRSEMNVSTLELGDSALYLCASSPRDYHLTRPTHTEAFFGQGTRLTVV.